This T cell receptor beta chain was recovered during a study of T cell therapy after organ transplantation. Looking at the study overall: Up to 6 doses were given at 2-week intervals. Notes on the study in general: Low CD8+ T cell yield possibly reduced coverage, hiding nonresponder expansions. In nonresponders, large pretherapy expansions changed minimally after therapy.

Germline lookup yields CDR1 MNHEY and CDR2 SVGAGI. The V gene lost 3 bases and the J gene lost 8 bases, with 10 bases spanning the gap. The CDR3 length is 13 residues. Assay: immunoSEQ multiplex PCR; the TCRdb copy retains only in-frame clones and omits some. The sample records 50,000 or so clones, about 94% being singletons. Note on this clone: The antigen remains unidentified.

The chain links TRBV6-5 to TRBJ1-4; D possibly corresponds to TRBD1 (5 bases). The specimen comprised CD8+ T cells from blood, sampled before autologous CMV-specific T cell therapy. The sequence came from a human patient who had received a solid organ transplant and had CMV disease. CDR3 DNA: TGTGCCAGCAGTTATTTGCAGGGCGAAAAACTGTTTTTT. This codes for CASSYLQGEKLFF.